Given below is one TCR beta chain in context. Its antigen is still unknown. Base qualities were left out, and no much larger clone turns up one base away. The sample belongs to a study of radiation and T cells in renal cell carcinoma (dated by TCRdb to about 2020). Study-level background: The samples were obtained from a clinical trial, where primary renal cell carcinomas were treated with 15 Gy stereotactic body radiation therapy and then removed by nephrectomy 4 weeks afterward. In total, 50 to 60 samples underwent TCR beta sequencing: 25 or so tumors plus 27 peripheral blood samples. In the 53 samples combined, some 4,000,000 unique CDR3 nucleotide sequences were found, encoding roughly 2.5 million unique CDR3 amino acid sequences. Results the study describes overall, beyond this receptor: Effects of radiation dose or scheduling on the TCR repertoire could not be addressed with the single-armed trial design. Dynamics of the blood repertoire were not tracked past 4 weeks after treatment. In blood, the top tumor clonotypes increased from baseline to 2 weeks after radiation and then shrank by 4 weeks, which suggests a temporary expansion of tumor-resident clones. Because pretreatment tumor biopsies were not available, the baseline intratumoral presence of clonotypes could not be determined.

The immunoSEQ kit was used, according to the manufacturer's recommendations, to generate TCR beta libraries from genomic DNA. Library preparation used a first multiplex PCR with proprietary primers, then a second PCR adding unique barcodes, with bead cleanups after each round. Each sample batch included a kit-provided positive control reaction and a negative control reaction. The final libraries were assessed on an Agilent 4200 TapeStation D1000 ScreenTape, pooled by volume, and quantified by qPCR. Sequencing was performed on an Illumina NextSeq500 with a MidOutput 150-cycle cartridge, and 156 Read1 and 15 Index1 cycles were run with kit custom primers. The pooled library was loaded at roughly 0.9 pM with around 20% PhiX control spiked in. In the authors' own workflow: The vendor-processed data were analyzed in R, and a clonotype was defined as all T cells that share the same CDR3 nucleotide sequence. In the clone abundance analyses, frequencies in each sample were normalized to that sample's 10,000 most abundant clones. Public T cell clones, which averaged fewer than five per sample, were excluded before analysis. Tumor-enriched and baseline blood-enriched clonotypes were defined by at least a 32-fold difference in abundance between compartments. A beta-binomial differential abundance model was used to identify clonotypes that were expanded or contracted between blood time points. Similarity between tumor and blood repertoires was quantified using the Baroni-Urbani and Buser coefficient, and groups were compared with two-tailed Wilcoxon tests in R. TCRdb took this table from immuneACCESS and kept in-frame rearrangements with V and J called. Such tables lack part of the clones; where checked against another copy, unresolved V genes explain under half of the gap, and the rest is unexplained. The DNA was the basis for D and trimming; V, J and clone size are from that table. A total of 130,000 or so clones appear in this sample, 75% to 90% of them only once. The ten largest clonotypes hold under 30% of the sample.

This specimen's time point label, per the study, means: baseline pretreatment blood. What this sample's treatment or condition label stands for: 15 Gy SBRT to primary tumor, nephrectomy 4 weeks later. To follow tumor-enriched clonotypes, peripheral blood was collected serially from radiation-treated patients at baseline and again at 2 weeks and 4 weeks after SBRT. Renal cell carcinoma with clear cell pathology was present in all patients. Genomic DNA for TCR sequencing was prepared using the QIAamp DNA Blood Mini Kit (Qiagen). The analyses included just those samples that passed every quality control check. As encoded in the germline V gene, CDR1 is SGHRS while CDR2 is YFSETQ. From its cysteine to its phenylalanine, the CDR3 spans 14 amino acids. Of the read, only the CDR3 DNA is kept; its 42 bases are in frame from base 1. V gives up 0 bases and J gives up 8 bases, and the segment between their germline ends measures 12 bases.

Recombination connected TRBV5-1 to TRBJ2-1; a tentative D call is TRBD2 (5 bases match). The receptor comes from a woman aged 50 to 60 with renal cell carcinoma. Here the sequenced sample was blood, taken from a patient whose treatment included radiotherapy and nephrectomy. CDR3 reads: CASSLGTSRDEQFF. The nucleotides read TGCGCCAGCAGCTTGGGGACTTCTAGGGATGAGCAGTTCTTC.